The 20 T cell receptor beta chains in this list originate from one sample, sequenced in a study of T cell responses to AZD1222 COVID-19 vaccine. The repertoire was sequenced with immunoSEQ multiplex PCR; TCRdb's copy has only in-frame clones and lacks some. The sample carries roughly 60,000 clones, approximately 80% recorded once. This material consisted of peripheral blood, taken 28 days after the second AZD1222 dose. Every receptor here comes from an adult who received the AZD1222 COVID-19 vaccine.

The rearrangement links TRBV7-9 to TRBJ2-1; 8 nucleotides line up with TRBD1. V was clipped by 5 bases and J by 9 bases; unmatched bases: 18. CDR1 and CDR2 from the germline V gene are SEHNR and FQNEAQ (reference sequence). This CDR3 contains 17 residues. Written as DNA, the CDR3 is TGTGCCAGCAGCCCACGAGCAGGACAGGGTGGTGAAAGTGAGCAGTTCTTC. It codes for CASSPRAGQGGESEQFF.

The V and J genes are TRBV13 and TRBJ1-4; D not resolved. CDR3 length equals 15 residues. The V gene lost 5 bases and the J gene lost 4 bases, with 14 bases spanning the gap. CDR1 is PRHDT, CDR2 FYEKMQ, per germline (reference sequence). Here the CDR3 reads CASSAGGGNNEKLFF. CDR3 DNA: TGTGCCAGCAGCGCCGGTGGAGGGAATAATGAAAAACTGTTTTTT.

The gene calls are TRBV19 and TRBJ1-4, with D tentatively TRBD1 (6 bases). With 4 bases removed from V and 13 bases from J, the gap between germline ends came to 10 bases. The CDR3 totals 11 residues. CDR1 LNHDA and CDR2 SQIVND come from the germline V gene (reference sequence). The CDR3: CASSTQGRLFF. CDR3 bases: TGTGCCAGTAGTACCCAGGGGAGACTGTTTTTT.

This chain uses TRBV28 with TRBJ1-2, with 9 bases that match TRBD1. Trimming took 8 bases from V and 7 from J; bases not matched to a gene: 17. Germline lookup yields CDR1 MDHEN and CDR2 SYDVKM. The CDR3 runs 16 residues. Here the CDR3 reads CASGAPGQGKLRGYTF. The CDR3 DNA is TGTGCCAGCGGAGCCCCGGGACAGGGAAAATTGCGTGGCTACACCTTC.

CDR3 amino acids: CASSQVKSEAFF. The CDR3, as DNA: TGTGCCAGCAGCCAAGTGAAGAGTGAAGCTTTCTTT. V is TRBV3-1 (or the pseudogene TRBV3-2) and J is TRBJ1-1; D is unclear. The CDR3 covers 12 residues. V lost 1 base to trimming and J lost 7 bases, with 7 bases between them. Germline loops: CDR1 LGHDT, CDR2 YNNKEL (reference sequence).

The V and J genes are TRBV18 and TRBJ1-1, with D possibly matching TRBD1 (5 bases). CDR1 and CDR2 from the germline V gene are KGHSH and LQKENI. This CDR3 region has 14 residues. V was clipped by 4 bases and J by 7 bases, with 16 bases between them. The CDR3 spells CASSLALGTDEAFF. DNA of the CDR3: TGTGCCAGCTCACTGGCGCTTGGGACGGATGAAGCTTTCTTT.

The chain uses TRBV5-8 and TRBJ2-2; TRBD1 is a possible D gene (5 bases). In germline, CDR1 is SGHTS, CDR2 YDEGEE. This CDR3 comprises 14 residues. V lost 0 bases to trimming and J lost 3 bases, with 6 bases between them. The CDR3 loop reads CASSLVRDTGELFF. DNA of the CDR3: TGTGCCAGCAGCTTGGTCAGGGACACCGGGGAGCTGTTTTTT.

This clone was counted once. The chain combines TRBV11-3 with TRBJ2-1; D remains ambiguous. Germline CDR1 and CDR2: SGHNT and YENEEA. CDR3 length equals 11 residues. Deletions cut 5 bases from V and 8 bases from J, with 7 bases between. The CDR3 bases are TGTGCCAGCAGCCCAGGATATGAGCAGTTCTTC. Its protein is CASSPGYEQFF.

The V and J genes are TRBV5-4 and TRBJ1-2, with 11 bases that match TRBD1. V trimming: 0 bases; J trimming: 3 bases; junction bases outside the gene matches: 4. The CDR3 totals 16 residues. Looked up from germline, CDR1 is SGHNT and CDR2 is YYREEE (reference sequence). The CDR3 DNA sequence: TGTGCCAGCAGCTTGGCCCTGGGACAGGGGGACTATGGCTACACCTTC. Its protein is CASSLALGQGDYGYTF.

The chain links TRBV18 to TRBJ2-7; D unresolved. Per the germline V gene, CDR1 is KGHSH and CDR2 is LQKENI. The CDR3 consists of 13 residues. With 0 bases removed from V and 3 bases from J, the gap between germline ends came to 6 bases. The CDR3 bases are TGTGCCAGCTCACCACCGGGCAGCTACGAGCAGTACTTC. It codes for CASSPPGSYEQYF.

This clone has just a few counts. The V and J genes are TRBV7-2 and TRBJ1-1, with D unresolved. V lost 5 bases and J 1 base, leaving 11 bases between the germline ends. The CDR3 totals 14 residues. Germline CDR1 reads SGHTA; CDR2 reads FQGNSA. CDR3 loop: CASSPSGGNTEAFF. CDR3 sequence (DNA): TGTGCCAGCAGCCCTTCTGGAGGGAACACTGAAGCTTTCTTT.

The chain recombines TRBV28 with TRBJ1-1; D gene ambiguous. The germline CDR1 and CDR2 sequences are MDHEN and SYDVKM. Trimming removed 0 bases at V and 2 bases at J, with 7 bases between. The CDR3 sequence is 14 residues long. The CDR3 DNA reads TGTGCCAGCAGTTTATGGGAGAAAAACACTGAAGCTTTCTTT. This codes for CASSLWEKNTEAFF. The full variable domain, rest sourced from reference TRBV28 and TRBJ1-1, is DVKVTQSSRYLVKRTGEKVFLECVQDMDHENMFWYRQDPGLGLRLIYFSYDVKMKEKGDIPEGYSVSREKKERFSLILESASTNQTSMYLCASSLWEKNTEAFFGQGTRLTVV.

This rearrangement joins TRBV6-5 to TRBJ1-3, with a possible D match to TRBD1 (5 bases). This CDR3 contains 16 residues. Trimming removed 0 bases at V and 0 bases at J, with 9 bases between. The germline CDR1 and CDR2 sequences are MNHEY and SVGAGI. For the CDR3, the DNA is TGTGCCAGCAGTTACTCCCCGGGGGACTCTGGAAACACCATATATTTT. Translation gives CASSYSPGDSGNTIYF.

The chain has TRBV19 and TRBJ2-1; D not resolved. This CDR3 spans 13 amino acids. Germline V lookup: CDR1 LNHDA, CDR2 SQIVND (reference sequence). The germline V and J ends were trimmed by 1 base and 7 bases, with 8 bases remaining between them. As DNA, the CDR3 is TGTGCCAGTAGTATAGCCCTCCGAAATGAGCAGTTCTTC. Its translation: CASSIALRNEQFF.

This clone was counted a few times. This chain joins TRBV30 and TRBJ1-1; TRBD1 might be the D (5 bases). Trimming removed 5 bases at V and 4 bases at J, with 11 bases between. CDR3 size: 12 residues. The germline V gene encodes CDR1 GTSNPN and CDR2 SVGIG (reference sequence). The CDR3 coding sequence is TGTGCCTGGGGGGGGGAAAGCACTGAAGCTTTCTTT. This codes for CAWGGESTEAFF.

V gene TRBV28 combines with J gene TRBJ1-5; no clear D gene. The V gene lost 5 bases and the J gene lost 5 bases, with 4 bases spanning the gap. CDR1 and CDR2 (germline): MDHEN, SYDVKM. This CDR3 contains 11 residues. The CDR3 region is CASSTYQPQHF. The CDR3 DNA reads TGTGCCAGCAGTACTTATCAGCCCCAGCATTTT. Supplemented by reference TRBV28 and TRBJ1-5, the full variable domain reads DVKVTQSSRYLVKRTGEKVFLECVQDMDHENMFWYRQDPGLGLRLIYFSYDVKMKEKGDIPEGYSVSREKKERFSLILESASTNQTSMYLCASSTYQPQHFGDGTRLSIL.

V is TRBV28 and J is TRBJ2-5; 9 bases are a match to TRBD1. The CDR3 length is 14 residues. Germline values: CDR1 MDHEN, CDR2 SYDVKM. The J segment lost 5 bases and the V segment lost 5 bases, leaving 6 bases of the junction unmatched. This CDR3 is CASSIQGARETQYF. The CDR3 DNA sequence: TGTGCCAGCAGTATACAGGGGGCGCGGGAGACCCAGTACTTC.

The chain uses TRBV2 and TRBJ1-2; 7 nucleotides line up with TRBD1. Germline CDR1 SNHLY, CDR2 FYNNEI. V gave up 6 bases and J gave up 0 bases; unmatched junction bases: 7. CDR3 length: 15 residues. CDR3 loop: CASSLGTASNYGYTF. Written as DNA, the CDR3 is TGTGCCAGCAGCCTCGGGACAGCCTCTAACTATGGCTACACCTTC.

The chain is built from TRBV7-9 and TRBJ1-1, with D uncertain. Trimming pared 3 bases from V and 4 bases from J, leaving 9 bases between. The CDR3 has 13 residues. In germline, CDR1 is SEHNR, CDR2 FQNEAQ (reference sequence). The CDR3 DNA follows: TGTGCCAGCAGCTTCGCAGCCCTCACTGAAGCTTTCTTT. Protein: CASSFAALTEAFF.

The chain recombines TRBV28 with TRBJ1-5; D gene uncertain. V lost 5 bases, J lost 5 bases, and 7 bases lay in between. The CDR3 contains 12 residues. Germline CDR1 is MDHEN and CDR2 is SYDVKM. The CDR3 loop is CASSVTDQPQHF. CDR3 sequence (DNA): TGTGCCAGCAGTGTGACCGATCAGCCCCAGCATTTT.